One sample yielded the 20 T cell receptor beta chains listed below, sequenced in a study of blood T cell repertoires in COVID-19. TCRdb keeps only in-frame clones here, not all; method: immunoSEQ multiplex PCR. The table has fewer than 250,000 clones, 86% seen once. The sample comprised peripheral blood. The origin of the receptors is a woman in her sixties or seventies who had recovered from COVID-19.

J is TRBJ2-2 and V is TRBV7-2; tentative D call: TRBD1 (5 bases). V lost 5 bases and J 5 bases, leaving 15 bases between the germline ends. There are 15 residues in the CDR3. Germline V lookup: CDR1 SGHTA, CDR2 FQGNSA. The DNA of the CDR3 is TGTGCCAGCAGCCCCCAGGGATTTCAGACCGGGGAGCTGTTTTTT. Translating gives CASSPQGFQTGELFF.

The rearrangement uses TRBV6-4 and TRBJ1-2; 11 positions match TRBD1. Trimming removed 6 bases from V and 7 bases from J; junction bases left unmatched: 4. Germline V gives CDR1 MRHNA, CDR2 SNTAGT. The CDR3 consists of 13 residues. The CDR3 sequence is CASRGQGVIGYTF. The DNA of the CDR3 is TGTGCCAGCAGGGGACAGGGGGTAATTGGCTACACCTTC.

The gene calls are TRBV24-1 and TRBJ2-5, with D perhaps matching TRBD1 (5 bases). Germline assignment: CDR1 KGHDR and CDR2 SFDVKD. V was trimmed by 6 bases and J by 4 bases, leaving 11 bases between them. The CDR3 runs to 13 residues. The CDR3 loop reads CATSSRGGETQYF. CDR3 DNA sequence: TGTGCCACCAGTTCAAGGGGTGGAGAGACCCAGTACTTC.

This chain uses TRBV7-2 with TRBJ2-3; TRBD2 matches 12 bases. Germline CDR1 SGHTA, CDR2 FQGNSA. The CDR3 is made up of 17 amino acids. Trimming removed 3 bases from V and 8 bases from J; junction bases left unmatched: 12. This CDR3 reads CASSLATSGGSRGTQYF. Here the CDR3 DNA reads TGTGCCAGCAGCTTGGCCACTAGCGGGGGGTCTCGTGGTACGCAGTATTTT. Filled out from reference TRBV7-2 and TRBJ2-3, the complete variable domain reads GAGVSQSPSNKVTEKGKDVELRCDPISGHTALYWYRQSLGQGLEFLIYFQGNSAPDKSGLPSDRFSAERTGGSVSTLTIQRTQQEDSAVYLCASSLATSGGSRGTQYFGPGTRLTVL.

The chain links TRBV7-8 to TRBJ2-1, with 11 bases that match TRBD1. Germline values: CDR1 SGHVS, CDR2 FQNEAQ. Trimming took 3 bases from V and 9 from J; bases not matched to a gene: 4. The length of the CDR3 is 14 residues. CDR3 residues: CASSFGQGAGEQFF. CDR3 coding DNA: TGTGCCAGCAGCTTCGGACAGGGGGCGGGTGAGCAGTTCTTC.

The V call is TRBV7-2, the J call TRBJ1-5; 8 bases are shared with TRBD1. The CDR3 has 15 residues. The germline gives CDR1 SGHTA, CDR2 FQGNSA. Losses at the gene ends were 5 bases for V and 7 bases for J; bases not matched to a gene: 10. CDR3 nucleotide sequence: TGTGCCAGCAGCCCGATGACAGGGGTTGGACAGCCCCAGCATTTT. Translating gives CASSPMTGVGQPQHF.

V is TRBV9 and J is TRBJ2-7, with 10 bases aligning to TRBD2. The V and J ends lost 0 bases and 4 bases, in that order; junction bases with no gene match: 4. The CDR3 is made up of 15 amino acids. Per the germline V gene, CDR1 is SGDLS and CDR2 is YYNGEE. The CDR3 here is CASSVAPSGGYEQYF. For the CDR3, the DNA is TGTGCCAGCAGCGTAGCCCCTAGCGGGGGTTACGAGCAGTACTTC.

The chain recombines TRBV19 with TRBJ2-5; 13 bases are shared with TRBD2. CDR3 length: 15 residues. The V and J ends lost 4 bases and 1 base, in that order; junction bases with no gene match: 0. Germline loops: CDR1 LNHDA, CDR2 SQIVND (reference sequence). The CDR3 spells CASSRLAGGQETQYF. CDR3 nucleotide sequence: TGTGCCAGTAGTAGACTAGCGGGGGGCCAAGAGACCCAGTACTTC.

The gene calls are TRBV27 and TRBJ1-5; 8 nucleotides agree with TRBD1. Germline CDR1 is MNHEY and CDR2 is SMNVEV (reference sequence). The CDR3 runs 16 residues. V was clipped by 7 bases and J by 3 bases; unmatched bases: 11. The CDR3 DNA reads as TGTGCCAGCAAATCACCCCGGACAGGGAACAATCAGCCCCAGCATTTT. Translating it yields CASKSPRTGNNQPQHF.

This chain links TRBV6-5 with TRBJ1-2, with 7 nucleotides matching TRBD1. The V gene end was trimmed by 6 bases and the J gene end by 3 bases; junction bases not matched to a gene: 10. Looked up from germline, CDR1 is MNHEY and CDR2 is SVGAGI. This CDR3 contains 15 residues. The CDR3 loop is CASSPGGWVDYGYTF. CDR3 nucleotide sequence: TGTGCCAGCAGCCCAGGGGGTTGGGTTGACTATGGCTACACCTTC.

The chain is built from TRBV29-1 and TRBJ2-3; 13 positions match TRBD2. Germline V lookup: CDR1 SQVTM, CDR2 ANQGSEA. The CDR3 length is 15 residues. V was pared by 4 bases and J by 2 bases, with 3 bases of the junction left unmatched. The CDR3 DNA is TGCAGCGTTGTGACTAGCGGGGGGAACACAGATACGCAGTATTTT. Translated: CSVVTSGGNTDTQYF.

The chain employs TRBV5-6 and TRBJ1-2, with D tentatively TRBD1 (6 bases). Trimming stripped 4 bases from V and 4 bases from J, with 14 bases between. This CDR3 comprises 14 residues. CDR1 SGHDT and CDR2 YYEEEE come from the germline V gene. The CDR3 region has the DNA TGTGCCAGCAGCCTATTACAGGGTTCCTATGGCTACACCTTC. Amino acids: CASSLLQGSYGYTF. Supplemented by reference TRBV5-6 and TRBJ1-2, the full variable domain reads DAGVTQSPTHLIKTRGQQVTLRCSPKSGHDTVSWYQQALGQGPQFIFQYYEEEERQRGNFPDRFSGHQFPNYSSELNVNALLLGDSALYLCASSLLQGSYGYTFGSGTRLTVV.

This chain connects TRBV5-4 to TRBJ1-5; the match to TRBD1 covers 8 bases. The CDR3 covers 16 residues. The germline V gene encodes CDR1 SGHNT and CDR2 YYREEE (reference sequence). J lost 5 bases, V lost 4 bases, and 11 bases had no gene match. The CDR3 protein is CASSLPTGDEDQPQHF. CDR3 nucleotide sequence: TGTGCCAGCAGCCTACCGACAGGGGATGAGGATCAGCCCCAGCATTTT. Complete variable domain (other parts from reference TRBV5-4 and TRBJ1-5): ETGVTQSPTHLIKTRGQQVTLRCSSQSGHNTVSWYQQALGQGPQFIFQYYREEENGRGNFPPRFSGLQFPNYSSELNVNALELDDSALYLCASSLPTGDEDQPQHFGDGTRLSIL.

The chain is built from TRBV28 and TRBJ2-7, with 10 bases lining up with TRBD2. Unmatched junction bases numbered 9, after V lost 2 bases and J lost 2 bases. Germline assignment: CDR1 MDHEN and CDR2 SYDVKM. The length of the CDR3 is 17 residues. DNA for the CDR3: TGTGCCAGCAGTTTAAGAGCTAGCGGGGGCAATACCTACGAGCAGTACTTC. Translated: CASSLRASGGNTYEQYF.

This sequence joins TRBV12-3 or TRBV12-4 and TRBJ1-2; possible D gene TRBD1, 5 bases. This CDR3 contains 13 residues. The germline V and J ends were trimmed by 3 bases and 8 bases, with 13 bases remaining between them. CDR3 DNA: TGTGCCAGCAGTTTGGGCAGGGTTTACGGCTACACCTTC. It yields the protein CASSLGRVYGYTF.

This sequence joins TRBV6-2 or TRBV6-3 and TRBJ2-3; D may be TRBD1 (6 bases). The germline CDR1 and CDR2 sequences are MNHEY and SVGEGT. The V end was cut by 6 bases, the J end by 2 bases, with 21 bases between. The CDR3 covers 17 residues. The CDR3 DNA reads as TGTGCCAGCAGCTTCACAGGGAATGTAATTAACACAGATACGCAGTATTTT. This gives the protein CASSFTGNVINTDTQYF.

The chain links TRBV6-2 or TRBV6-3 to TRBJ1-4; no definite D call. This CDR3 comprises 13 residues. Trimming removed 4 bases from V and 7 bases from J, with 10 bases in between. Germline V gives CDR1 MNHEY, CDR2 SVGEGT. This CDR3 is CASSLAGGEKLFF. Here the CDR3 DNA reads TGTGCCAGCAGTTTGGCAGGTGGTGAAAAACTGTTTTTT.

The J gene is TRBJ1-5, the V gene TRBV19, with 8 bases aligning to TRBD1. The trim removed 6 bases at V and 8 bases at J, leaving 9 bases unmatched. The CDR3 length is 14 residues. Germline-derived CDR1 and CDR2 are LNHDA and SQIVND (reference sequence). CDR3 loop: CASRTGVGLEPQHF. CDR3 in DNA: TGTGCCAGTAGGACAGGGGTGGGTTTGGAGCCCCAGCATTTT.

This clone has a handful of counts. The rearrangement joins TRBV6-6 to TRBJ2-5; D gene unclear. This CDR3 contains 15 residues. Germline loops: CDR1 MNHNY, CDR2 SVGAGI (reference sequence). V shed 6 bases and J shed 0 bases, with 14 bases lying between them. The CDR3 here is CASSLAAGYQETQYF. CDR3 DNA sequence: TGTGCCAGCAGCCTCGCGGCCGGGTACCAAGAGACCCAGTACTTC.

The rearrangement joins TRBV24-1 to TRBJ2-7; 10 bases fit TRBD1. This CDR3 comprises 16 residues. Germline V gene lookup returns CDR1 KGHDR and CDR2 SFDVKD. The junction had 10 bases not matched to a gene; V was cut back by 5 bases and J by 4 bases. The CDR3 region has the DNA TGTGCCACCAGTGCTCACTCGGGGACAGGGGAATACGAGCAGTACTTC. Translated, it gives CATSAHSGTGEYEQYF.